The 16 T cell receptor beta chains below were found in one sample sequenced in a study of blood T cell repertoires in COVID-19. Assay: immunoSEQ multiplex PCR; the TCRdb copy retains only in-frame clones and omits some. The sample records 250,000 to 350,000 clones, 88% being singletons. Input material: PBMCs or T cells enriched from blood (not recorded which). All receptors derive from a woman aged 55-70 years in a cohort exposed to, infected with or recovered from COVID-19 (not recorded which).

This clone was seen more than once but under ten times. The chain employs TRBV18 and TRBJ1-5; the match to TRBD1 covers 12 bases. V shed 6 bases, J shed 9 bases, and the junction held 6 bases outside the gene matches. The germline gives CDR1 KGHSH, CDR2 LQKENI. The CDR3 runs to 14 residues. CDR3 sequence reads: CASSPGQGAGPQHF. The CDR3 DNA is TGTGCCAGCTCCCCGGGACAGGGGGCTGGGCCCCAGCATTTT.

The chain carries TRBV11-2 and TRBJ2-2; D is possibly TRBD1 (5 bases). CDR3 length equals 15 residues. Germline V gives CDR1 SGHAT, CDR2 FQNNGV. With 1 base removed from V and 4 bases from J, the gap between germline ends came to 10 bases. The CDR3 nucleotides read TGTGCCAGCAGCTTAGTGGGGCTGTTCACCGGGGAGCTGTTTTTT. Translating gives CASSLVGLFTGELFF.

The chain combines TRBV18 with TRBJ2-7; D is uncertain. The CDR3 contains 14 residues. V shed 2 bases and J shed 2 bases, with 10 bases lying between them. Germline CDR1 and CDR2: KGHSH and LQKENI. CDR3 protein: CASSPNKKPYEQYF. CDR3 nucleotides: TGTGCCAGCTCACCAAATAAGAAGCCCTACGAGCAGTACTTC.

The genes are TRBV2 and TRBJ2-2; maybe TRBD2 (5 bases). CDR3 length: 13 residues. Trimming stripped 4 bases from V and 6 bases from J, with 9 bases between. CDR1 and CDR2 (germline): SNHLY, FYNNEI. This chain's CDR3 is CASSATRAGELFF. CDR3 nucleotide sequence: TGTGCCAGCAGTGCTACTAGGGCCGGGGAGCTGTTTTTT. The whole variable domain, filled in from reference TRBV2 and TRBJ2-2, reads EPEVTQTPSHQVTQMGQEVILRCVPISNHLYFYWYRQILGQKVEFLVSFYNNEISEKSEIFDDQFSVERPDGSNFTLKIRSTKLEDSAMYFCASSATRAGELFFGEGSRLTVL.

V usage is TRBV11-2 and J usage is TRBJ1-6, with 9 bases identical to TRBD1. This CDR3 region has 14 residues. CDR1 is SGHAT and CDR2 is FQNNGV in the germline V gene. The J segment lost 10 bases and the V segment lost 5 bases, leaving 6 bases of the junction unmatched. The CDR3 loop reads CASSPTGGASPLHF. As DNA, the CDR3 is TGTGCCAGCAGCCCGACAGGGGGTGCGTCACCCCTCCACTTT.

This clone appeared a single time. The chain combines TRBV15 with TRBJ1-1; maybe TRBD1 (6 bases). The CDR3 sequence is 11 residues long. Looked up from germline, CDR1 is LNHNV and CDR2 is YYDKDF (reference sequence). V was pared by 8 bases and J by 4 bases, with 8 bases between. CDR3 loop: CATEGGTEAFF. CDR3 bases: TGTGCCACCGAAGGGGGCACTGAAGCTTTCTTT.

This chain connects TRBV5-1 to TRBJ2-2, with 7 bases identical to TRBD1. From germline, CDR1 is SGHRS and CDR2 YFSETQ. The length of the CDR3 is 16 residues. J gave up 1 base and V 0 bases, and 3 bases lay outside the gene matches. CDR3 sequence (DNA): TGCGCCAGCAGCTTGGTGGGGACAGTGAACACCGGGGAGCTGTTTTTT. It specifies CASSLVGTVNTGELFF.

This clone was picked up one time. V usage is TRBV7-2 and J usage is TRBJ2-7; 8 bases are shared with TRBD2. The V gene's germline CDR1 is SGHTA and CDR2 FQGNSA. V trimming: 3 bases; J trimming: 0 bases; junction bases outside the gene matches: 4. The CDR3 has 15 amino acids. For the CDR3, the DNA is TGTGCCAGCAGCTTGGGACTAGGCAGCTCCTACGAGCAGTACTTC. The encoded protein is CASSLGLGSSYEQYF.

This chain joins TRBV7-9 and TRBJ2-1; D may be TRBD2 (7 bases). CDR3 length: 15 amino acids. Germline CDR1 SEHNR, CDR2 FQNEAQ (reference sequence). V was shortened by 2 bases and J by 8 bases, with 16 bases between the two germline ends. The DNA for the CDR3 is TGTGCCAGCAGCTTATGGTCAGGGGAGGGAGATGAGCAGTTCTTC. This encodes CASSLWSGEGDEQFF.

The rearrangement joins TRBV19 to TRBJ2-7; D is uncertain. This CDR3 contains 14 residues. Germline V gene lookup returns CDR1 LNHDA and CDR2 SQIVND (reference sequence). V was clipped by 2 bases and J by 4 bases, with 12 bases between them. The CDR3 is CASSIKVQRYEQYF. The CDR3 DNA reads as TGTGCCAGTAGTATAAAGGTACAGAGATACGAGCAGTACTTC.

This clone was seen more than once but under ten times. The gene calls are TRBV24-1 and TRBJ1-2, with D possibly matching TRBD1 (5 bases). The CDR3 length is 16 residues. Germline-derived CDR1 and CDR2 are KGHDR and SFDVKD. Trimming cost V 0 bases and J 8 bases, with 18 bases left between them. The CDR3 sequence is CATSDLLGYSRAGYTF. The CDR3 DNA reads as TGTGCCACCAGTGATTTGCTCGGATACTCCAGGGCGGGCTACACCTTC.

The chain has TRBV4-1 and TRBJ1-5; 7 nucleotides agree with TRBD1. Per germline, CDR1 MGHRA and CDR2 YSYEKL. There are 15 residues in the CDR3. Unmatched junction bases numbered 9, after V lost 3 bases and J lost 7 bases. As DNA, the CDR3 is TGCGCCAGCAGCCAGGGTTCGACAGGGAGACAGCCCCAGCATTTT. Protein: CASSQGSTGRQPQHF.

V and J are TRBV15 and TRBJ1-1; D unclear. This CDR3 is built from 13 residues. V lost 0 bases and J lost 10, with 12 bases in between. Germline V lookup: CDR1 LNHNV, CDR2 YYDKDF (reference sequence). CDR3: CATSREWEARAFF. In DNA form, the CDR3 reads TGTGCCACCAGCAGAGAGTGGGAGGCTCGAGCTTTCTTT. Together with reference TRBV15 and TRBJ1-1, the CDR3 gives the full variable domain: DAMVIQNPRYQVTQFGKPVTLSCSQTLNHNVMYWYQQKSSQAPKLLFHYYDKDFNNEADTPDNFQSRRPNTSFCFLDIRSPGLGDTAMYLCATSREWEARAFFGQGTRLTVV.

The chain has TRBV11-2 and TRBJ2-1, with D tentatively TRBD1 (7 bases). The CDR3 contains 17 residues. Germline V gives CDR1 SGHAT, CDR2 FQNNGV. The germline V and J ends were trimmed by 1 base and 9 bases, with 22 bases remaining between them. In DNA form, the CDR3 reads TGTGCCAGCAGCTTAGGACGAGTGTCAGGGGGGCGCGGTGAGCAGTTCTTC. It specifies CASSLGRVSGGRGEQFF. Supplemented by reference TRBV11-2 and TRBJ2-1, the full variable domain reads EAGVAQSPRYKIIEKRQSVAFWCNPISGHATLYWYQQILGQGPKLLIQFQNNGVVDDSQLPKDRFSAERLKGVDSTLKIQPAKLEDSAVYLCASSLGRVSGGRGEQFFGPGTRLTVL.

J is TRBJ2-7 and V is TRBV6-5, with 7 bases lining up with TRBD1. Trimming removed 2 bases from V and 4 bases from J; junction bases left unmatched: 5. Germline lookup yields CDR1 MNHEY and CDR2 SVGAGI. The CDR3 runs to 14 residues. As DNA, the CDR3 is TGTGCCAGCAGTTACGAGAGCAGGGGGTACGAGCAGTACTTC. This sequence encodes CASSYESRGYEQYF.

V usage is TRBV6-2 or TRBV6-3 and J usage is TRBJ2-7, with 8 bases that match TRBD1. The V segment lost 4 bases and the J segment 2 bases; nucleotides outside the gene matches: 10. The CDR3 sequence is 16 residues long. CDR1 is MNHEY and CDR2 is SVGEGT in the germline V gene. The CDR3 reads CASSFDGQGMPYEQYF. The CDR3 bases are TGTGCCAGCAGTTTCGACGGACAGGGTATGCCCTACGAGCAGTACTTC.